One and the same sample provided the 13 T cell receptor beta chains below, sequenced in a study of cytomegalovirus exposure and HLA in healthy donors. Vbeta (60) and Jbeta (13) primers were used in the PCR. Libraries were prepared by immunoSEQ multiplex PCR; TCRdb keeps only in-frame clonotypes and omits some of them. The sample consists of over 150,000 clones, approximately 82% of them appearing once. The sample consisted of PBMCs. These receptors originate from a male donor in good health and CMV-seronegative.

The chain carries TRBV5-4 and TRBJ2-5; 15 nucleotides agree with TRBD2. This CDR3 comprises 17 residues. With 4 bases clipped from V and 5 bases from J, the junction kept 9 bases outside the gene matches. Germline V gene data show CDR1 as SGHNT and CDR2 as YYREEE (reference sequence). This CDR3 reads CASSIGLAGGPGETQYF. CDR3 nucleotide sequence: TGTGCCAGCAGCATTGGACTAGCGGGAGGGCCGGGGGAGACCCAGTACTTC.

V is TRBV5-4 and J is TRBJ2-7; D is perhaps TRBD2 (6 bases). V dropped 4 bases and J dropped 0 bases, with 14 bases sitting between them. Germline CDR1 reads SGHNT; CDR2 reads YYREEE (reference sequence). This CDR3 region has 15 residues. CDR3 DNA: TGTGCCAGCAGCGTCCGGGACGGGAGCTCCTACGAGCAGTACTTC. Translation: CASSVRDGSSYEQYF.

The table lists this clone with a few counts. V usage is TRBV7-6 and J usage is TRBJ2-3, with 8 bases matching TRBD2. Trimming removed 0 bases from V and 0 bases from J; junction bases left unmatched: 8. This CDR3 contains 18 residues. Germline V CDR1 and CDR2: SGHVS, FNYEAQ. CDR3 amino acids: CASSLALGQRGSTDTQYF. In DNA form, the CDR3 reads TGTGCCAGCAGCTTAGCTCTAGGTCAGCGGGGGAGCACAGATACGCAGTATTTT.

The V call is TRBV25-1, the J call TRBJ1-1; 10 bases line up with TRBD1. The length of the CDR3 is 14 residues. CDR1 is MGHDK and CDR2 is SYGVNS in the germline V gene. V gave up 4 bases and J gave up 11 bases; unmatched junction bases: 10. CDR3 sequence: CASSAQTGGDLAFF. The CDR3 nucleotides are TGTGCCAGCAGTGCCCAGACAGGGGGCGATTTGGCTTTCTTT.

This sequence joins TRBV28 and TRBJ2-7; 11 bases match TRBD2. This CDR3 spans 15 amino acids. The trim removed 6 bases at V and 6 bases at J, leaving 10 bases unmatched. Germline V lookup: CDR1 MDHEN, CDR2 SYDVKM. CDR3 protein: CASSTEGLAEPEQYF. In DNA form, the CDR3 reads TGTGCCAGCAGCACGGAGGGACTAGCGGAACCCGAGCAGTACTTC.

The table lists this clone with a few counts. Here the CDR3 DNA reads TGTGCCAGCAGCTTACGGACAGGCAATAATTCACCCCTCCACTTT. It encodes CASSLRTGNNSPLHF. The chain joins TRBV7-6 to TRBJ1-6; 7 bases are shared with TRBD1. Looked up from germline, CDR1 is SGHVS and CDR2 is FNYEAQ. The V gene end was trimmed by 2 bases and the J gene end by 5 bases; junction bases not matched to a gene: 3. CDR3 size: 15 residues.

V and J are TRBV5-7 and TRBJ2-7, with D possibly matching TRBD1 (8 bases). TRBV5-7 falls under the ORF class, with uncertain function. The CDR3 consists of 14 residues. Deletions cut 4 bases from V and 5 bases from J, with 16 bases between. CDR3 residues: CASSLDREGDEQYF. The CDR3 nucleotides read TGTGCCAGCAGCCTGGACAGGGAGGGGGACGAGCAGTACTTC.

This clone came up a few times. The J gene is TRBJ2-1, the V gene TRBV7-3; perhaps TRBD2 as D (5 bases). CDR3 size: 12 residues. Germline loops: CDR1 SGHTA, CDR2 FQGTGA. Trimming cost V 8 bases and J 9 bases, with 14 bases left between them. The CDR3 sequence is CASGPLSGEQFF. CDR3 DNA sequence: TGTGCCAGCGGACCCTTGAGCGGTGAGCAGTTCTTC.

This clone was observed a handful of times. The V call is TRBV28, the J call TRBJ1-5; TRBD1 aligns across 8 bases. V lost 5 bases, J lost 6 bases, and 12 bases stayed unmatched. The V gene's germline CDR1 is MDHEN and CDR2 SYDVKM. The CDR3 extends over 16 amino acids. The CDR3 nucleotides are TGTGCCAGCAGTCCAAGAGGGACAGGAACGAGTCAGCCCCAGCATTTT. Its protein product is CASSPRGTGTSQPQHF.

The rearrangement links TRBV5-4 to TRBJ2-2; 11 nucleotides agree with TRBD2. The ends lost 3 bases at V and 7 bases at J; junction bases unmatched: 5. CDR3 length equals 15 residues. CDR1 and CDR2 from the germline V gene are SGHNT and YYREEE (reference sequence). CDR3 in DNA: TGTGCCAGCAGCTCCTCAGGGACTAGCGGCGGGGAGCTGTTTTTT. This gives the protein CASSSSGTSGGELFF.

As regards this clone: Other DNA sequences from this sample encode an identical CDR3 as well. The rearrangement uses TRBV6-5 and TRBJ2-1; D gene ambiguous. V gave up 2 bases and J gave up 0 bases, with 8 bases separating them. Germline values: CDR1 MNHEY, CDR2 SVGAGI. The CDR3 contains 15 residues. CDR3 protein: CASSYGGSSYNEQFF. The CDR3 bases are TGTGCCAGCAGTTACGGCGGAAGCTCCTACAATGAGCAGTTCTTC.

The CDR3: CASSIMAGADNEQFF. The CDR3 coding sequence is TGTGCCAGTAGTATAATGGCGGGGGCTGACAATGAGCAGTTCTTC. The rearrangement joins TRBV19 to TRBJ2-1; weak D call: TRBD2 (7 bases). Deletions cut 2 bases from V and 5 bases from J, with 13 bases between. Germline values: CDR1 LNHDA, CDR2 SQIVND (reference sequence). The CDR3 covers 15 residues.

This clone showed up just a few times. The gene calls are TRBV19 and TRBJ1-1, with 8 nucleotides matching TRBD1. The V gene end was trimmed by 3 bases and the J gene end by 4 bases; junction bases not matched to a gene: 7. CDR1 is LNHDA and CDR2 is SQIVND in the germline V gene (reference sequence). This CDR3 is 15 amino acids long. The chain's CDR3 is CASSMTGEKRTEAFF. For the CDR3, the DNA is TGTGCCAGTAGTATGACAGGGGAAAAGCGCACTGAAGCTTTCTTT.